Ten or more counts support the clone carrying this TCR beta chain. Researchers barred patients who had uncontrolled infection, other autoimmune disease, pregnancy or lactation. This specimen comes from a study of T cells in Graves' hyperthyroidism and ophthalmopathy. J was trimmed by 2 bases and V by 2 bases; bases with no gene match: 4. The CDR3 spans 15 residues. Germline values: CDR1 LGHNA, CDR2 YSLEER. Amplified TCR beta CDR3 regions came from RNA transcripts. The TCR CDR3 first-round RT-PCR relied on the HTBI primer set. TCRdb redid the calling of the multiplex PCR reads with MiXCR, one entry per CDR3 protein. The profile shows more than 500,000 distinct CDR3 sequences, about 45% of them singletons.

The clonotype originates from an adult woman with Graves' disease, either hyperthyroidism or ophthalmopathy (not recorded which). V gene TRBV4-3 combines with J gene TRBJ2-5; 8 bases are a match to TRBD1. Sequencing input: peripheral blood or thyroid tissue (not recorded which). CDR3 region: CASSQTGTGQETQYF. CDR3 nucleotide sequence: TGCGCCAGCAGCCAAACCGGGACAGGTCAAGAGACCCAGTACTTC.